This TCR beta chain was captured by sequencing in a study of shared clonotypes between healthy human individuals. Across the whole study: Three plates each covered CD4 naive and memory; CD8 naive two, CD8 memory one. Findings and limits, study-wide: Limited genetic and exposure-history diversity came from having few donors.

Deep was the level at which the assay was run. This table comes from immunoSEQ multiplex PCR, and its TCRdb copy is limited to in-frame clones, with some not included. In the table there are some 2,100,000 clones, 95% of which are singletons. Germline CDR1 SGHVS, CDR2 FQNEAQ. This CDR3 has 15 amino acids. Deletions cut 6 bases from V and 3 bases from J, with 18 bases between. The healthy adult donors were HIV-negative and reported no recent acute infections or vaccinations. Points on this clone: Its target is not known.

The rearrangement joins TRBV7-8 to TRBJ2-7, with D unresolved. The sequencing input was naive CD4+ T cells sorted from blood. The subset denotes: CD45RA+ positively selected. This sequence originates from a man younger than 35 in good health. The CDR3 region has the DNA TGTGCCAGCAGACTTCGGACGTACTCCGTCTACGAGCAGTACTTC. Its protein product is CASRLRTYSVYEQYF.